The 31 T cell receptor beta chains below come from one sample, sequenced in a study of cytomegalovirus exposure and HLA in healthy donors. The study ran its PCR with 60 Vbeta and 13 Jbeta primers. Measured with immunoSEQ multiplex PCR; TCRdb has only the in-frame clones, and not every one. The table includes 140,000 to 150,000 clones, approximately 80% detected once. Sequenced input: PBMCs. These receptors all come from a male donor in good health and CMV-seronegative.

The chain uses TRBV27 and TRBJ1-2; TRBD1 aligns across 8 bases. Germline CDR1 reads MNHEY; CDR2 reads SMNVEV (reference sequence). V was clipped by 2 bases and J by 8 bases; unmatched bases: 4. This CDR3 comprises 13 residues. In nucleotides, the CDR3 is TGTGCCAGCAGTTTAGGGACAGGTCGGGGCTACACCTTC. Translation gives CASSLGTGRGYTF.

Only a few counts were recorded for this clone. V is TRBV10-2 and J is TRBJ1-4; 7 bases fit TRBD1. J was trimmed by 7 bases and V by 10 bases; bases with no gene match: 9. The CDR3 sequence is 13 residues long. Looked up from germline, CDR1 is WSHSY and CDR2 is SAAADI. The CDR3: CATRTGEIEKLFF. As DNA, the CDR3 is TGCGCCACCCGAACAGGGGAGATTGAAAAACTGTTTTTT.

The chain joins TRBV6-6 to TRBJ1-5; TRBD1 aligns across 9 bases. Looked up from germline, CDR1 is MNHNY and CDR2 is SVGAGI (reference sequence). J was trimmed by 5 bases and V by 0 bases; bases with no gene match: 2. The CDR3 length is 15 residues. The DNA for the CDR3 is TGTGCCAGCAGTTACTCACAGGGGGCGGATCAGCCCCAGCATTTT. Its protein product is CASSYSQGADQPQHF.

This chain uses TRBV2 with TRBJ2-5, with TRBD2 matching over 13 bases. The closer fit of TRBJ2-7 to the DNA end suggests the J call may be wrong. The germline V gene encodes CDR1 SNHLY and CDR2 FYNNEI. The CDR3 totals 14 residues. CDR3 in DNA: TGTGCCAGCAGGGGGACTAGCGGGACCTACGAGCAGTACTTC. Its translation is CASRGTSGTYEQYF.

A few counts support this clone. The chain uses TRBV6-1 and TRBJ2-1; 8 positions agree with TRBD2. V lost 3 bases and J lost 0; bases outside the gene matches: 4. Germline V gene data show CDR1 as MNHNS and CDR2 as SASEGT. This CDR3 has 16 amino acids. CDR3 residues: CASSDVAGTSYNEQFF. CDR3 DNA sequence: TGTGCCAGCAGTGACGTAGCGGGGACCTCCTACAATGAGCAGTTCTTC.

This rearrangement joins TRBV2 to TRBJ2-1, with 16 bases matching TRBD2. After removal of 5 bases from V and 6 bases from J, the junction contained 4 bases not matched to a gene. The CDR3 totals 16 residues. In germline, CDR1 is SNHLY, CDR2 FYNNEI. CDR3 in DNA: TGTGCCAGCAGTCTCGGGACTAGCGGGAGGGGCAATGAGCAGTTCTTC. Translated, it gives CASSLGTSGRGNEQFF.

The rearrangement links TRBV6-1 to TRBJ2-3; D is perhaps TRBD2 (6 bases). The V end lost 8 bases, the J end lost 1 base, and 13 bases lay between the germline ends. The CDR3 covers 14 residues. Per the germline V gene, CDR1 is MNHNS and CDR2 is SASEGT. The CDR3 bases are TGTGCCAGCCGGGACTCGCACCGCACAGATACGCAGTATTTT. Its protein is CASRDSHRTDTQYF.

This chain uses TRBV7-3 with TRBJ2-1; 7 bases line up with TRBD2. The J segment lost 7 bases and the V segment lost 2 bases, leaving 8 bases of the junction unmatched. Germline CDR1 is SGHTA and CDR2 is FQGTGA. This CDR3 is built from 15 residues. The CDR3 protein is CASSLAGEAWNEQFF. In DNA form, the CDR3 reads TGTGCCAGCAGCTTAGCGGGAGAGGCGTGGAATGAGCAGTTCTTC.

This clone was counted once. V gene TRBV29-1 combines with J gene TRBJ1-5; a possible D gene is TRBD1 (6 bases). Germline-derived CDR1 and CDR2 are SQVTM and ANQGSEA. Trimming removed 4 bases from V and 5 bases from J, with 12 bases in between. This CDR3 spans 13 amino acids. The CDR3 DNA reads TGCAGCGTTGCGGGCAGGGGAGATCAGCCCCAGCATTTT. Protein product: CSVAGRGDQPQHF.

The chain has TRBV6-5 and TRBJ2-1, with 14 bases lining up with TRBD2. J gave up 8 bases and V 6 bases, and 6 bases lay outside the gene matches. The germline CDR1 and CDR2 sequences are MNHEY and SVGAGI. The CDR3 has 15 residues. CDR3 loop: CASSPGTSGSYEQFF. The CDR3 DNA reads TGTGCCAGCAGCCCCGGGACTAGCGGGAGTTATGAGCAGTTCTTC.

This clone was seen a few times. The V call is TRBV6-6, the J call TRBJ2-1, with TRBD2 matching over 16 bases. CDR1 MNHNY and CDR2 SVGAGI come from the germline V gene (reference sequence). The J segment lost 7 bases and the V segment lost 6 bases, leaving 3 bases of the junction unmatched. This CDR3 is built from 15 residues. CDR3 residues: CASRTGLAGGNEQFF. The CDR3 DNA sequence: TGTGCCAGCAGGACGGGACTAGCGGGAGGGAATGAGCAGTTCTTC.

This clone was counted a few times. This chain uses TRBV2 with TRBJ1-5, with D unresolved. Germline V gene lookup returns CDR1 SNHLY and CDR2 FYNNEI. V gave up 7 bases and J gave up 2 bases, with 12 bases separating them. The CDR3 is 14 amino acids. This chain's CDR3 is CASKWEEGNQPQHF. CDR3 in DNA: TGTGCCAGCAAATGGGAGGAGGGCAATCAGCCCCAGCATTTT.

The gene calls are TRBV27 and TRBJ1-2, with a possible D match to TRBD1 (5 bases). The length of the CDR3 is 12 residues. V lost 5 bases and J lost 3, with 7 bases in between. Per the germline V gene, CDR1 is MNHEY and CDR2 is SMNVEV (reference sequence). The CDR3 is CASSTRDYGYTF. The CDR3 DNA follows: TGTGCCAGCAGTACCAGGGACTATGGCTACACCTTC.

This clone was seen just once. This chain links TRBV5-8 with TRBJ2-3; 13 bases match TRBD2. Germline lookup yields CDR1 SGHTS and CDR2 YDEGEE. This CDR3 comprises 16 residues. J gave up 7 bases and V 4 bases, and 9 bases lay outside the gene matches. CDR3 in DNA: TGTGCCAGCAGCCCAAGGACTAGCGGGGGAGAGTATACGCAGTATTTT. It translates to CASSPRTSGGEYTQYF.

The chain employs TRBV27 and TRBJ2-3; TRBD2 matches at 9 bases. V shed 6 bases and J 8 bases; nucleotides not matched to a gene: 12. The CDR3 has 15 amino acids. Germline-derived CDR1 and CDR2 are MNHEY and SMNVEV (reference sequence). CDR3 amino acids: CASSQTGTSRGTQYF. The CDR3 bases are TGTGCCAGCAGCCAGACCGGGACTAGCCGCGGTACGCAGTATTTT.

The table lists this clone with a few counts. This chain uses TRBV29-1 with TRBJ1-2; a weak D match, TRBD1 (5 bases). CDR3 length equals 14 residues. Trimming removed 3 bases at V and 3 bases at J, with 14 bases between. Germline V gene sequence: CDR1 SQVTM, CDR2 ANQGSEA. CDR3 sequence: CSVEDRAQDYGYTF. The DNA for the CDR3 is TGCAGCGTTGAGGACCGGGCACAGGACTATGGCTACACCTTC.

V gene TRBV19 combines with J gene TRBJ2-5; TRBD2 matches 9 bases. The CDR3 has 17 amino acids. CDR1 is LNHDA and CDR2 is SQIVND in the germline V gene (reference sequence). Losses at the gene ends were 7 bases for V and 4 bases for J; bases not matched to a gene: 16. CDR3 sequence: CASTKNAGRGGRETQYF. CDR3 nucleotide sequence: TGTGCCAGTACCAAGAATGCGGGGCGGGGGGGCCGAGAGACCCAGTACTTC. The variable domain in full, completed from reference TRBV19 and TRBJ2-5, reads DGGITQSPKYLFRKEGQNVTLSCEQNLNHDAMYWYRQDPGQGLRLIYYSQIVNDFQKGDIAEGYSVSREKKESFPLTVTSAQKNPTAFYLCASTKNAGRGGRETQYFGPGTRLLVL.

The chain couples TRBV28 to TRBJ1-1; a possible D gene is TRBD1 (6 bases). V dropped 4 bases and J dropped 1 base, with 10 bases sitting between them. The germline V gene has CDR1 MDHEN and CDR2 SYDVKM. The CDR3 extends over 14 amino acids. The CDR3 DNA is TGTGCCAGCAGTTCTGGACAGCCGAACACTGAAGCTTTCTTT. This translates into CASSSGQPNTEAFF.

The chain is built from TRBV6-5 and TRBJ1-5; D uncertain. The CDR3 totals 15 residues. Germline loops: CDR1 MNHEY, CDR2 SVGAGI. V lost 7 bases, J lost 3 bases, and 16 bases lay in between. In DNA, the CDR3 is TGTGCCAGCACGCCCCGAGCGGGGTACAATCAGCCCCAGCATTTT. Residues: CASTPRAGYNQPQHF.

About this clone: A junction boundary mismatches the germline segment, possibly from a read error. The CDR3 protein is CASSPGQGINYGYAF. The DNA of the CDR3 is TGTGCCAGCAGTCCAGGACAGGGAATAAACTATGGCTACGCCTTC. The V call is TRBV7-9, the J call TRBJ1-2, with 8 bases identical to TRBD1. This CDR3 region has 15 residues. Germline V lookup: CDR1 SEHNR, CDR2 FQNEAQ (reference sequence). Supplemented by reference TRBV7-9 and TRBJ1-2, the full variable domain reads DTGVSQNPRHKITKRGQNVTFRCDPISEHNRLYWYRQTLGQGPEFLTYFQNEAQLEKSRLLSDRFSAERPKGSFSTLEIQRTEQGDSAMYLCASSPGQGINYGYAFGSGTRLTVV.

The rearrangement joins TRBV6-5 to TRBJ2-7, with D possibly matching TRBD1 (5 bases). Between the trimmed V and J ends, which lost 6 bases and 2 bases, there was a span of 11 bases. Germline assignment: CDR1 MNHEY and CDR2 SVGAGI. The CDR3 runs to 13 residues. In nucleotides, the CDR3 is TGTGCCAGCAGGAATTTACAGGCCTACGAGCAGTACTTC. This translates into CASRNLQAYEQYF.

V and J are TRBV6-1 and TRBJ1-1; D gene uncertain. The CDR3 sequence is 14 residues long. Per germline, CDR1 MNHNS and CDR2 SASEGT. Deletions cut 5 bases from V and 1 base from J, with 11 bases between. The CDR3 sequence is CASSTFAGNTEAFF. The CDR3 coding sequence is TGTGCCAGCAGTACCTTCGCCGGGAACACTGAAGCTTTCTTT.

The V gene is TRBV6-1, the J gene TRBJ2-1, with D tentatively TRBD2 (6 bases). The ends were cut back, 11 bases at V and 4 bases at J, with 21 bases in the middle. The CDR3 loop spans 15 amino acids. Germline CDR1 and CDR2: MNHNS and SASEGT. The CDR3 DNA is TGTGCCGGACGTCGGGACTCGAACTTGTACAATGAGCAGTTCTTC. Its protein product is CAGRRDSNLYNEQFF.

CDR3 bases: TGTGCCTGGAGTGAAGGTGGGAGCTGGTACTTC. The encoded protein is CAWSEGGSWYF. The chain employs TRBV30 and TRBJ2-4; possible D gene TRBD2, 5 bases. Germline CDR1 GTSNPN, CDR2 SVGIG (reference sequence). The CDR3 covers 11 residues. V lost 1 base and J lost 15, with 13 bases in between.

The genes are TRBV6-6 and TRBJ2-5; a weak D match, TRBD2 (6 bases). V lost 6 bases and J lost 2, with 13 bases in between. The CDR3 is made up of 14 amino acids. In germline, CDR1 is MNHNY, CDR2 SVGAGI (reference sequence). CDR3 amino acids: CASRDYNDQETQYF. In DNA form, the CDR3 reads TGTGCCAGCAGGGACTACAACGATCAAGAGACCCAGTACTTC.

The chain links TRBV6-1 to TRBJ1-6; 12 bases are shared with TRBD1. This CDR3 is 16 amino acids long. Germline values: CDR1 MNHNS, CDR2 SASEGT. Trimming removed 4 bases from V and 7 bases from J; junction bases left unmatched: 5. The CDR3 DNA reads TGTGCCAGCAGTGGGGGACAGGGGGCAAGAAATTCACCCCTCCACTTT. Its translation is CASSGGQGARNSPLHF.

This chain uses TRBV4-1 with TRBJ2-5, with a weak D call TRBD2 (5 bases). This CDR3 is built from 17 residues. The germline CDR1 and CDR2 sequences are MGHRA and YSYEKL. The V gene lost 1 base and the J gene lost 5 bases, with 20 bases spanning the gap. The DNA of the CDR3 is TGCGCCAGCAGCCAAGCCGAAGGGTATCGGCGAGGGGAGACCCAGTACTTC. Translation: CASSQAEGYRRGETQYF.

The chain links TRBV5-1 to TRBJ1-3, with D unclear. CDR1 and CDR2 (germline): SGHRS, YFSETQ. The CDR3 length is 15 residues. The germline V and J ends were trimmed by 1 base and 0 bases, with 8 bases remaining between them. The CDR3, as DNA: TGCGCCAGCAGCTTGAGCGGATCCTCTGGAAACACCATATATTTT. The encoded protein is CASSLSGSSGNTIYF.

The chain is built from TRBV5-1 and TRBJ2-3; 13 positions agree with TRBD2. Unmatched junction bases numbered 6, after V lost 4 bases and J lost 4 bases. This CDR3 has 16 amino acids. Germline values: CDR1 SGHRS, CDR2 YFSETQ. Written as DNA, the CDR3 is TGCGCCAGCAGCCCCGGACTAGCGGGAGAGGCAGATACGCAGTATTTT. Residues: CASSPGLAGEADTQYF.

The table lists this clone with a count of one. The V call is TRBV7-6, the J call TRBJ1-1; possible D gene TRBD1, 5 bases. V lost 4 bases and J lost 11, with 20 bases in between. This CDR3 has 14 residues. The germline gives CDR1 SGHVS, CDR2 FNYEAQ. Here the CDR3 DNA reads TGTGCCAGCAGCTCCCCTGAGGAGGGGCCCTCCGCTTTCTTT. Residues: CASSSPEEGPSAFF.

The J gene is TRBJ2-7, the V gene TRBV18; TRBD1 is a possible D gene (6 bases). V shed 0 bases and J shed 4 bases, with 13 bases lying between them. The length of the CDR3 is 15 residues. Germline lookup yields CDR1 KGHSH and CDR2 LQKENI. DNA of the CDR3: TGTGCCAGCTCACCACCCACAGGGTATCAGTACGAGCAGTACTTC. It encodes CASSPPTGYQYEQYF. The full variable domain, its missing parts supplied by reference TRBV18 and TRBJ2-7, is NAGVMQNPRHLVRRRGQEARLRCSPMKGHSHVYWYRQLPEEGLKFMVYLQKENIIDESGMPKERFSAEFPKEGPSILRIQQVVRGDSAAYFCASSPPTGYQYEQYFGPGTRLTVT.